Listed below are T cell receptor beta chains from one sample, sequenced in a study of T cells in tuberculosis. Here immunoSEQ multiplex PCR was the method, and the copy in TCRdb shows in-frame clones only, minus some. The sample contains some 30,000 clones, approximately 93% of which appear only once. Sequencing was carried out using PBMCs. These receptors all stem from a donor aged 5-35 years with latent tuberculosis or without tuberculosis infection. Both conserved end residues are part of each CDR3. Each record gives: clone size, D gene, V gene, J gene, CDR3 protein, CDR3 DNA. D genes are given only for firm matches. Clone sizes are given selectively: once, few, many, or a class where the clone is expanded.

>-|-|TRBV2|TRBJ1-2
CASEDSYYGYTF
TGTGCCAGCGAGGACAGCTACTATGGCTACACCTTC
>-|-|TRBV5-4|TRBJ1-1
CASSKSGEAFF
TGTGCCAGCAGCAAATCCGGGGAAGCTTTCTTT
>-|-|TRBV19|TRBJ2-2
CASSAEGPWYGELFF
TGTGCCAGTAGTGCGGAGGGCCCATGGTACGGGGAGCTGTTTTTT
>once|-|TRBV4-1|TRBJ1-2
CASSQTTARANYGYTF
TGCGCCAGCAGCCAAACGACAGCCAGAGCTAACTATGGCTACACCTTC
>-|TRBD2|TRBV2|TRBJ2-1
CASKQRLAPYNEQFF
TGTGCCAGCAAACAGAGACTAGCCCCCTACAATGAGCAGTTCTTC
>-|-|TRBV28|TRBJ2-7
CASSLLIGDWTTPVDYEQYF
TGTGCCAGCAGTTTGCTCATCGGGGACTGGACAACCCCGGTCGACTACGAGCAGTACTTC
>once|-|TRBV11-2|TRBJ2-1
CASSLLWGRNNEQFF
TGTGCCAGCAGCTTACTCTGGGGGCGGAACAATGAGCAGTTCTTC
>-|-|TRBV5-4|TRBJ2-5
CASSLAPRQQETQYF
TGTGCCAGCAGCTTGGCCCCTCGCCAGCAAGAGACCCAGTACTTC
>-|-|TRBV4-1|TRBJ2-5
CASSQGEARMETQYF
TGCGCCAGCAGCCAAGGTGAGGCTAGGATGGAGACCCAGTACTTC
>-|-|TRBV19|TRBJ2-3
CASQGRNTDTQYF
TGTGCCAGTCAGGGGCGGAACACAGATACGCAGTATTTT
>-|TRBD1|TRBV28|TRBJ2-7
CASTLRTGGHEQYF
TGTGCCAGCACCCTCCGGACAGGGGGCCACGAGCAGTACTTC
>-|-|TRBV4-2|TRBJ2-6
CASSQDPRETGANVLTF
TGTGCCAGCAGCCAAGATCCGAGGGAAACTGGGGCCAACGTCCTGACTTTC
>-|-|TRBV5-1|TRBJ2-7
CASRRQNEQYF
TGCGCCAGCAGACGACAGAACGAGCAGTACTTC
>-|TRBD2|TRBV28|TRBJ2-7
CASSSTLGSGNYEQYF
TGTGCCAGCAGTTCTACCCTTGGCAGCGGGAACTACGAGCAGTACTTC
>-|TRBD1|TRBV2|TRBJ1-1
CASRTGTAMKAEAFF
TGTGCCAGCAGGACAGGGACAGCGATGAAGGCTGAAGCTTTCTTT
>-|TRBD2|TRBV4-2|TRBJ2-1
CASSQVIKRETSGRGNEQFF
TGTGCCAGCAGCCAAGTCATTAAGCGTGAGACTAGCGGGAGGGGCAATGAGCAGTTCTTC
>-|-|TRBV7-9|TRBJ2-1
CASSFSGPGDEQFF
TGTGCCAGCAGTTTTAGCGGACCTGGGGATGAGCAGTTCTTC
>-|TRBD2|TRBV19|TRBJ2-1
CASSFGTSGVPYNEQFF
TGTGCCAGTAGTTTCGGGACTAGCGGGGTACCATACAATGAGCAGTTCTTC
>-|-|TRBV5-6|TRBJ1-5
CASSYTRQSNQPQHF
TGTGCCAGCAGCTACACTCGACAGAGCAATCAGCCCCAGCATTTT
>-|-|TRBV2|TRBJ1-5
CASTLDRLNQPQHF
TGTGCCAGCACCTTGGACAGACTCAATCAGCCCCAGCATTTT
>-|-|TRBV9|TRBJ2-3
CASSVDPGTDTQYF
TGTGCCAGCAGCGTAGATCCGGGCACAGATACGCAGTATTTT
>-|-|TRBV7-6|TRBJ2-4
CASSSAAGQAKNIQYF
TGTGCCAGCAGCTCTGCAGCGGGCCAGGCCAAAAACATTCAGTACTTC
>-|-|TRBV27|TRBJ2-3
CASSARGAGGSDTQYF
TGTGCCAGCAGCGCTCGGGGGGCGGGCGGATCAGATACGCAGTATTTT
>-|TRBD1|TRBV5-1|TRBJ2-5
CASSLQGPEETQYF
TGCGCCAGCAGCTTACAGGGGCCGGAGGAGACCCAGTACTTC
>-|TRBD2|TRBV11-2|TRBJ2-7
CASSFPAGAYEQYF
TGTGCCAGCAGCTTTCCGGCGGGGGCCTACGAGCAGTACTTC
>-|TRBD1|TRBV10-3|TRBJ2-5
CAISDSIQGAAETQYF
TGTGCCATCAGTGACTCAATACAGGGGGCGGCGGAGACCCAGTACTTC
>-|TRBD1|TRBV4-1|TRBJ1-1
CASSQETQGDTEAFF
TGCGCCAGCAGCCAAGAGACCCAGGGGGACACTGAAGCTTTCTTT
>-|-|TRBV1|TRBJ2-2
CTSSREPGLAGELFF
TGCACCAGCAGCCGCGAGCCGGGACTAGCAGGGGAGCTGTTTTTT
>-|-|TRBV10-2|TRBJ1-1
CASSLGRDTLEQTEAFF
TGCGCCAGCAGTCTTGGCCGGGACACCCTTGAACAGACTGAAGCTTTCTTT
>-|TRBD1|TRBV10-1|TRBJ1-4
CASSEQGISEKLFF
TGCGCCAGCAGCGAACAGGGGATCAGTGAAAAACTGTTTTTT
>once|-|TRBV30|TRBJ2-2
CAWVPKSTGELFF
TGTGCCTGGGTACCCAAGAGCACCGGGGAGCTGTTTTTT
>few|-|TRBV25-1|TRBJ2-5
CASSRIARQAYQETQYF
TGTGCCAGCAGTCGAATAGCTAGACAGGCCTACCAAGAGACCCAGTACTTC
>-|TRBD1|TRBV6-1|TRBJ1-1
CASSDIHRGGTEAFF
TGTGCCAGCAGTGATATTCACAGGGGGGGGACTGAAGCTTTCTTT
>few|TRBD2|TRBV6-1|TRBJ2-7
CASSGTTSGRDEQYF
TGTGCCAGCAGTGGGACGACTAGCGGGAGGGACGAGCAGTACTTC
>-|-|TRBV14|TRBJ1-1
CASSPGQNTEAFF
TGTGCCAGCAGCCCGGGACAGAACACTGAAGCTTTCTTT
>-|TRBD2|TRBV4-3|TRBJ2-7
CASSQDSTSSYEQYF
TGCGCCAGCAGCCAAGACTCGACTAGCAGCTACGAGCAGTACTTC
>-|TRBD2|TRBV10-3|TRBJ2-7
CAISGSSGRSWEQYF
TGTGCCATCAGTGGATCTAGCGGGAGATCGTGGGAGCAGTACTTC
>-|-|TRBV27|TRBJ1-5
CASSLPHLRSSIYSNQPQHF
TGTGCCAGCAGCCTCCCCCATCTACGGAGTAGCATTTATAGCAATCAGCCCCAGCATTTT
>-|TRBD1|TRBV29-1|TRBJ1-1
CSVEMGTQGTEAFF
TGCAGCGTTGAGATGGGGACACAGGGGACTGAAGCTTTCTTT
>-|TRBD2|TRBV5-1|TRBJ2-3
CASSLGPSSGSRDTQYF
TGCGCCAGCAGCTTGGGGCCCTCTAGCGGGAGTAGAGATACGCAGTATTTT
>-|-|TRBV5-1|TRBJ1-3
CASSLEVGVSSGNTIYF
TGCGCCAGCAGCTTGGAGGTCGGGGTTTCCTCTGGAAACACCATATATTTT
>-|-|TRBV15|TRBJ2-3
CATSRAQNPSSGTDTQYF
TGTGCCACCAGCAGAGCCCAAAACCCGTCCTCGGGCACAGATACGCAGTATTTT
>-|-|TRBV7-2|TRBJ1-4
CASSPRGGPNEKLFF
TGTGCCAGCAGCCCTCGAGGAGGACCTAATGAAAAACTGTTTTTT
>-|TRBD1|TRBV27|TRBJ1-2
CASSSGQGARLGDGYTF
TGTGCCAGCAGTTCGGGACAGGGGGCGAGGTTGGGGGATGGCTACACCTTC
>-|-|TRBV6-1|TRBJ2-3
CASRLDRFTDTQYF
TGTGCCAGCAGGCTGGACAGATTCACAGATACGCAGTATTTT
>-|-|TRBV28|TRBJ1-4
CASSLSSEKLFF
TGTGCCAGCAGTTTATCTTCGGAAAAACTGTTTTTT
>-|-|TRBV15|TRBJ1-1
CATSRALNREPLF
TGTGCCACCAGCAGAGCCCTAAACAGGGAACCGCTCTTT
>-|-|TRBV18|TRBJ2-3
CASSHRDTQYF
TGTGCCAGCTCCCACAGGGATACGCAGTATTTT